The T cell receptor beta chain described here comes from a study of shared clonotypes between healthy human individuals. Germline loops: CDR1 LNHDA, CDR2 SQIVND (reference sequence). V was pared by 7 bases and J by 10 bases, with 7 bases of the junction left unmatched. The CDR3 runs 13 residues. Generated by immunoSEQ multiplex PCR, the TCRdb table keeps only in-frame clones and is missing some. This sample has about 1.5 million clones, with 95% to 99% found just once. The chain uses TRBV19 and TRBJ1-4; 9 nucleotides line up with TRBD1. Sequencing was done on a sample of naive CD4+ T cells sorted from blood. The subset here: CD45RA+ positively selected. This TCR was sampled from a man aged 25 to 45 in good health. The CDR3 DNA is TGTGCCAGTAAAAGGGACAGGGACGGAAAACTGTTTTTT. Translation: CASKRDRDGKLFF.